Listed below are T cell receptor beta chains from one sample, sequenced in a study of T cells in Graves' hyperthyroidism and ophthalmopathy. TCRdb reanalysed the multiplex PCR reads using MiXCR and keeps one entry per CDR3 protein. Found here are around 700,000 distinct CDR3 sequences, 15% to 20% of them singletons; the top ten hold approximately 16%. Sequenced material: blood. All receptors come from a woman between 50 and 59 years old with Graves' hyperthyroidism that later progressed to Graves' ophthalmopathy. Each CDR3 is given with its conserved first and last residue. Fields, in order: clone size, CDR3 length, J gene, D gene, V gene, CDR3 DNA, CDR3 protein. D genes are given only for firm matches. Only some rows state a clone size, as once, few, many or a class for expanded clones.

clone_size: many
cdr3_length: 16
j_call: TRBJ1-1
d_call: TRBD1
v_call: TRBV2
cdr3_nt: TGTGCCAGCAGTGAGGGGACAGCCCCCATGAACACTGAAGCTTTCTTT
cdr3_aa: CASSEGTAPMNTEAFF

clone_size: NA
cdr3_length: 14
j_call: TRBJ2-2
d_call: NA
v_call: TRBV6-1
cdr3_nt: TGCGCCAGCAGCGAAGTTGGGGACACCGGGGAGCTGTTTTTT
cdr3_aa: CASSEVGDTGELFF

clone_size: few
cdr3_length: 11
j_call: TRBJ1-6
d_call: NA
v_call: TRBV20-1
cdr3_nt: TGCAGTGCGTCGACAGGTTCACCCCTCCACTTT
cdr3_aa: CSASTGSPLHF

clone_size: NA
cdr3_length: 15
j_call: TRBJ1-5
d_call: NA
v_call: TRBV20-1
cdr3_nt: TGCAGCCTTACACGGGAACAGGGAGACTATCAGCCCCAGCATTTT
cdr3_aa: CSLTREQGDYQPQHF

clone_size: NA
cdr3_length: 15
j_call: TRBJ1-1
d_call: NA
v_call: TRBV6-6
cdr3_nt: TGTGCCAGCAGTTACGGGGTACGAGAAAACACTGAAGCTTTCTTT
cdr3_aa: CASSYGVRENTEAFF

clone_size: few
cdr3_length: 15
j_call: TRBJ2-1
d_call: TRBD1
v_call: TRBV3-1
cdr3_nt: TGTGCCAGCAGCCAAGAAAGGGGGCTCCCAAATGAGCAGTTCTTC
cdr3_aa: CASSQERGLPNEQFF

clone_size: NA
cdr3_length: 15
j_call: TRBJ1-2
d_call: TRBD1
v_call: TRBV6-1
cdr3_nt: TGTGCCAGCAACCCGCCGGGACAGGGGGACTATGGCTACACCTTC
cdr3_aa: CASNPPGQGDYGYTF

clone_size: many
cdr3_length: 15
j_call: TRBJ1-5
d_call: TRBD1
v_call: TRBV12-3/TRBV12-4
cdr3_nt: TGTGCCAGCAGTTACAGGGGTCAAGGTGATCAGCCCCAGCATTTT
cdr3_aa: CASSYRGQGDQPQHF

clone_size: many
cdr3_length: 15
j_call: TRBJ1-2
d_call: TRBD1
v_call: TRBV5-5
cdr3_nt: TGTGCCAGCAGCGGCCTGGGACAGGGGGCCGGTGGCTACACCTTC
cdr3_aa: CASSGLGQGAGGYTF

clone_size: many
cdr3_length: 14
j_call: TRBJ1-1
d_call: NA
v_call: TRBV6-1
cdr3_nt: TGTGCCAGCAGTGAAGCAGACATGAACACTGAAGCTTTCTTT
cdr3_aa: CASSEADMNTEAFF

clone_size: once
cdr3_length: 16
j_call: TRBJ2-7
d_call: TRBD2
v_call: TRBV20-1
cdr3_nt: TGCAGTGCCCCCCACCCTGTAGCGGGGGGGCCTCTCGAGCAGTACTTC
cdr3_aa: CSAPHPVAGGPLEQYF

clone_size: many
cdr3_length: 15
j_call: TRBJ1-6
d_call: TRBD1
v_call: TRBV12-3/TRBV12-4
cdr3_nt: TGTGCCAGCAGTTTGTCGGACAGGCGGGATTCACCCCTCCACTTT
cdr3_aa: CASSLSDRRDSPLHF

clone_size: NA
cdr3_length: 17
j_call: TRBJ1-1
d_call: TRBD1
v_call: TRBV20-1
cdr3_nt: TGCAGTGCTAGAAGTGACAGGGACCTTTGGTTGGTAACTGAAGCTTTCTTT
cdr3_aa: CSARSDRDLWLVTEAFF

clone_size: NA
cdr3_length: 14
j_call: TRBJ1-6
d_call: NA
v_call: TRBV3-1
cdr3_nt: TGTGCCAGCAACCAGGGCTCCTATAATTCACCCCTCCACTTT
cdr3_aa: CASNQGSYNSPLHF

clone_size: many
cdr3_length: 13
j_call: TRBJ2-5
d_call: NA
v_call: TRBV5-5
cdr3_nt: TGTGCCAGCAGCTTGCTCCCCGGAGAGACCCAGTACTTC
cdr3_aa: CASSLLPGETQYF

clone_size: NA
cdr3_length: 14
j_call: TRBJ2-2
d_call: NA
v_call: TRBV6-4
cdr3_nt: TGTGCCAGCACCTCGTTAGGGGGCACCGGGGAGCTGTTTTTT
cdr3_aa: CASTSLGGTGELFF

clone_size: few
cdr3_length: 16
j_call: TRBJ1-1
d_call: TRBD1
v_call: TRBV5-1
cdr3_nt: TGCGCCAGCAGCCCCCGGGACAGTTGGATGAACACTGAAGCTTTCTTT
cdr3_aa: CASSPRDSWMNTEAFF

clone_size: many
cdr3_length: 17
j_call: TRBJ2-3
d_call: NA
v_call: TRBV3-1
cdr3_nt: TGTGCCAGCAGCCAACCCGGGAACCACATCAGCACAGATACGCAGTATTTT
cdr3_aa: CASSQPGNHISTDTQYF

clone_size: NA
cdr3_length: 17
j_call: TRBJ2-1
d_call: TRBD2
v_call: TRBV20-1
cdr3_nt: TGCAGTGCCAACCGTGGACTAGCGGGGGGGACCTACAATGAGCAGTTCTTC
cdr3_aa: CSANRGLAGGTYNEQFF

clone_size: NA
cdr3_length: 15
j_call: TRBJ1-2
d_call: NA
v_call: TRBV2
cdr3_nt: TGTGCCAGCAGTGAAGGGGGAGGGAGAAACTATGGCTACACCTTC
cdr3_aa: CASSEGGGRNYGYTF

clone_size: NA
cdr3_length: 14
j_call: TRBJ1-2
d_call: NA
v_call: TRBV7-9
cdr3_nt: TGTGCCAGCAGCTTTACACTGGGGGACTATGGCTACACCTTC
cdr3_aa: CASSFTLGDYGYTF

clone_size: few
cdr3_length: 14
j_call: TRBJ1-1
d_call: NA
v_call: TRBV18
cdr3_nt: TGTGCCAGCTTACTATCTAGGGGTAACACTGAAGCTTTCTTT
cdr3_aa: CASLLSRGNTEAFF

clone_size: NA
cdr3_length: 14
j_call: TRBJ1-2
d_call: NA
v_call: TRBV7-2
cdr3_nt: TGTGCCAGCAGCTTAGATCGACAAGACTATGGCTACACCTTC
cdr3_aa: CASSLDRQDYGYTF

clone_size: NA
cdr3_length: 14
j_call: TRBJ1-5
d_call: TRBD1
v_call: TRBV19
cdr3_nt: TGTGCCAGTAGTATACAGGGGGCAGGTCAGCCCCAGCATTTT
cdr3_aa: CASSIQGAGQPQHF

clone_size: NA
cdr3_length: 13
j_call: TRBJ1-2
d_call: NA
v_call: TRBV10-1
cdr3_nt: TGCGCCAGCAGTGGAGACAGCAACTATGGCTACACCTTC
cdr3_aa: CASSGDSNYGYTF

clone_size: many
cdr3_length: 13
j_call: TRBJ1-1
d_call: NA
v_call: TRBV7-6
cdr3_nt: TGTGCCAGCAGCCCCCCCGGGGTACAGGGAACTTTCTTT
cdr3_aa: CASSPPGVQGTFF

clone_size: many
cdr3_length: 12
j_call: TRBJ1-1
d_call: NA
v_call: TRBV20-1
cdr3_nt: TGCAGTGCTCTTAAAAACAGCGCTGAAGCTTTCTTT
cdr3_aa: CSALKNSAEAFF

clone_size: many
cdr3_length: 13
j_call: TRBJ2-7
d_call: NA
v_call: TRBV6-6
cdr3_nt: TGTGCCAGCAGTTACTCAGGAGGGGGCGAGCAGTACTTC
cdr3_aa: CASSYSGGGEQYF

clone_size: NA
cdr3_length: 17
j_call: TRBJ2-4
d_call: TRBD1
v_call: TRBV6-1
cdr3_nt: TGTGCCAGCAGTATCCGGGACAGGAACCTAGCCAAAAACATTCAGTACTTC
cdr3_aa: CASSIRDRNLAKNIQYF

clone_size: NA
cdr3_length: 19
j_call: TRBJ2-3
d_call: TRBD1
v_call: TRBV2
cdr3_nt: TGTGCCAGCAGTTTTCCTTACAGGGGACATCTTGTAAGCACAGATACGCAGTATTTT
cdr3_aa: CASSFPYRGHLVSTDTQYF

clone_size: few
cdr3_length: 13
j_call: TRBJ1-3
d_call: NA
v_call: TRBV2
cdr3_nt: TGCGCCAGCAGTACGGGGTTGTTAAACACCATATATTTT
cdr3_aa: CASSTGLLNTIYF